The rows below give T cell receptor beta chains drawn from one sample of a study of T cell responses to AZD1222 COVID-19 vaccine. Produced via immunoSEQ multiplex PCR; TCRdb's table is partial and in-frame only. The repertoire holds approximately 150,000 clones, with 80% to 90% as singletons. This specimen consisted of peripheral blood, obtained on day 0 of AZD1222 vaccination. The receptors come from an adult in good health. CDR3s include the opening cysteine and the closing phenylalanine or tryptophan.

>TRBJ1-5|TRBV4-3
CASSQDRGPQHF
>TRBJ2-1|TRBV6-5
CASSYTGTSGRWFF
>TRBJ2-7|TRBV11-2
CASSLDDGVGEQYF
>TRBJ1-5|TRBV18
CASSPDASRPQHF
>TRBJ2-2|TRBV6-2/TRBV6-3
CASSYGTVNTGELFF
>TRBJ2-2|TRBV6-2/TRBV6-3
CASSYQGRPGAGELFF
>TRBJ2-7|TRBV27
CASRRTPGRAYEQYF
>TRBJ2-7|TRBV29-1
CSVVQWTGGNEQYF
>TRBJ1-3|TRBV6-5
CASTKDVYSGNTIYF
>TRBJ2-1|TRBV7-2
CASSPFKGGGWSNEQFF
>TRBJ1-1|TRBV10-3
CAGGQQNTEAFF
>TRBJ1-3|TRBV4-3
CASSQVLTGSGNTIYF
>TRBJ1-4|TRBV5-1
CASSLAYGTNEKLFF
>TRBJ1-1|TRBV5-4
CASSLPGTGVTEAFF
>TRBJ2-3|TRBV7-3
CASSSQISGTDTQYF
>TRBJ1-2|TRBV11-2
CASSSTPRDSYGYTF
>TRBJ2-7|TRBV2
CASSGTGTPYEQYF
>TRBJ2-1|TRBV18
CASSPGRFYNEQFF
>TRBJ1-5|TRBV5-1
CASSPAGQGGNQPQHF
>TRBJ1-1|TRBV15
CATSREGDTEAFF
>TRBJ2-7|TRBV30
CAWSPDRTGTGGEQYF
>TRBJ2-6|TRBV5-6
CASSLVPRDFSGANVLTF
>TRBJ1-4|TRBV6-6
CASSFATGVGGEKLFF
>TRBJ1-2|TRBV12-3/TRBV12-4
CASSWDRVGYTF
>TRBJ1-2|TRBV5-1
CASSLGVGDTTF
>TRBJ2-2|TRBV29-1
CSVEDPITGGTGELFF
>TRBJ2-2|TRBV4-3
CASSPGLNTGELFF
>TRBJ1-5|TRBV6-2/TRBV6-3
CASSYFVGGPEPQHF
>TRBJ2-5|TRBV10-2
CASSRTSYETQYF
>TRBJ2-2|TRBV10-1
CASSNGAGELFF
>TRBJ1-5|TRBV28
CASSRFRNQPQHF
>TRBJ2-7|TRBV6-2/TRBV6-3
CASSLYRDSEQYF
>TRBJ2-5|TRBV6-5
CASSIPGQGLETQYF
>TRBJ1-3|TRBV6-5
CASSPGGFSGNTIYF
>TRBJ1-5|TRBV4-2
CASSPVGQPQHF
>TRBJ2-5|TRBV5-4
CASSLWGSGTQYF
>TRBJ2-3|TRBV5-1
CASSLVAGPVSDTQYF
>TRBJ1-3|TRBV10-1
CASSEYISGNTIYF
>TRBJ2-1|TRBV7-9
CASEAALVNEQFF
>TRBJ1-1|TRBV6-5
CASSYSTGNTEAFF
>TRBJ1-4|TRBV20-1
CSVKRGEKLFF
>TRBJ2-7|TRBV3-1/TRBV3-2
CASSRYYEQYF
>TRBJ2-7|TRBV29-1
CSVEEPPGTLTYF
>TRBJ2-3|TRBV5-1
CASLRGGSTDTQYF
>TRBJ1-6|TRBV5-6
CASSPRGFDSPLHF